This T cell receptor beta chain is drawn from a study of blood T cell repertoires in COVID-19. Libraries were prepared by immunoSEQ multiplex PCR; TCRdb keeps only in-frame clonotypes and omits some of them. The sample lists 150,000 to 200,000 clones, 82% seen once, with 4% to 6.5% in the top ten. CDR1 and CDR2 (germline): MNHEY, SVGAGI. V shed 5 bases and J 9 bases; nucleotides not matched to a gene: 9. The CDR3 loop spans 15 amino acids. The chain has TRBV6-5 and TRBJ2-1; TRBD2 matches at 11 bases. The TCR originated in a woman aged 55-75 years with acute COVID-19. The specimen sequenced was PBMCs or T cells enriched from blood (not recorded which). In DNA form, the CDR3 reads TGTGCCAGCAGTCGAACTAGCGGGGGCCCCCCTGAGCAGTTCTTC. This gives the protein CASSRTSGGPPEQFF.